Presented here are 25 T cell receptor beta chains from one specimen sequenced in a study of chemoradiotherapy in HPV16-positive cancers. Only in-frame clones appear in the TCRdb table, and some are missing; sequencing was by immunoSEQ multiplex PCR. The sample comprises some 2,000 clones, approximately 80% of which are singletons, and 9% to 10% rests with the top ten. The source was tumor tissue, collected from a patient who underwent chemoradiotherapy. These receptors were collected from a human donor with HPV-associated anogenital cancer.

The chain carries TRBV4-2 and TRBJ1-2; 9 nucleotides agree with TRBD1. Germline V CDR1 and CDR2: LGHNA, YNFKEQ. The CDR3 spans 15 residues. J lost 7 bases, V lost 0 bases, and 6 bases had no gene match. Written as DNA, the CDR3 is TGTGCCAGCAGCCAAGAACAGGGGGCCTTTGCTGGCTACACCTTC. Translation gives CASSQEQGAFAGYTF.

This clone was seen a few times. The CDR3, as DNA: TGTGCCAGCAGTTTAGGGTCCGGGGCATTCAATGGCTACACCTTC. It translates to CASSLGSGAFNGYTF. The chain combines TRBV28 with TRBJ1-2; TRBD1 might be the D (5 bases). Germline assignment: CDR1 MDHEN and CDR2 SYDVKM. The CDR3 sequence is 15 residues long. The V end was cut by 2 bases, the J end by 6 bases, with 16 bases between.

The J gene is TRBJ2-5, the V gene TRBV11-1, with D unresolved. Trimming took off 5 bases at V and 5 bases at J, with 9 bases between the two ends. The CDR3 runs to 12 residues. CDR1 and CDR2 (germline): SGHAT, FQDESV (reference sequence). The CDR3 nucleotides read TGTGCCAGCAGCCCTGAAATGGAGACCCAGTACTTC. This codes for CASSPEMETQYF. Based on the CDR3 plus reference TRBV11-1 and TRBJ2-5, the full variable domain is EAEVAQSPRYKITEKSQAVAFWCDPISGHATLYWYRQILGQGPELLVQFQDESVVDDSQLPKDRFSAERLKGVDSTLKIQPAELGDSAMYLCASSPEMETQYFGPGTRLLVL.

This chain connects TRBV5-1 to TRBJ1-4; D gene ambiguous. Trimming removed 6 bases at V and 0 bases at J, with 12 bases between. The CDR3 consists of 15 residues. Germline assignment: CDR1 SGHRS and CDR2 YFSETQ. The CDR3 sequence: CASNLTGTTNEKLFF. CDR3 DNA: TGCGCCAGCAACTTAACCGGAACAACTAATGAAAAACTGTTTTTT.

CDR3 amino acids: CASSEAPGQGVAGANVLTF. CDR3 DNA sequence: TGTGCCAGCAGTGAAGCCCCGGGACAGGGGGTCGCTGGGGCCAACGTCCTGACTTTC. The chain carries TRBV6-1 and TRBJ2-6; 11 positions agree with TRBD1. Germline-derived CDR1 and CDR2 are MNHNS and SASEGT. CDR3 length: 19 amino acids. With 0 bases clipped from V and 2 bases from J, the junction kept 6 bases outside the gene matches.

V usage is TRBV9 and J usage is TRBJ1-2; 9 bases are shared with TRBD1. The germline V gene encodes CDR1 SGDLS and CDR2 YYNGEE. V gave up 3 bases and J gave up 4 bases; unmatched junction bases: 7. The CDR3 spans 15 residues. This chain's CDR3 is CASSATDRGGYGYTF. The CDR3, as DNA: TGTGCCAGCAGCGCCACGGACAGGGGAGGCTATGGCTACACCTTC.

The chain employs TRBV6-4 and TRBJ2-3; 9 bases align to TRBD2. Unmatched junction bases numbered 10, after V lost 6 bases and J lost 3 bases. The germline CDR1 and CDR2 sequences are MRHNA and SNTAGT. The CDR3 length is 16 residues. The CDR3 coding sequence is TGTGCCAGCAGCCCCGATAGCGGGAGAGGAACAGATACGCAGTATTTT. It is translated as CASSPDSGRGTDTQYF.

This CDR3 reads CASSDSWHLQETQYF. The CDR3 nucleotides are TGTGCCAGCAGTGACTCGTGGCACCTCCAAGAGACCCAGTACTTC. The chain joins TRBV6-4 to TRBJ2-5; D is unresolved. V was trimmed by 0 bases and J by 1 base, leaving 9 bases between them. The CDR3 contains 15 residues. CDR1 is MRHNA, CDR2 SNTAGT, per germline.

The CDR3 loop reads CASSFSTDTQYF. In DNA, the CDR3 is TGTGCCAGCAGCTTCAGCACAGATACGCAGTATTTT. The rearrangement joins TRBV7-2 to TRBJ2-3; D remains ambiguous. V dropped 3 bases and J dropped 0 bases, with 1 base sitting between them. The CDR3 has 12 residues. CDR1 is SGHTA, CDR2 FQGNSA, per germline.

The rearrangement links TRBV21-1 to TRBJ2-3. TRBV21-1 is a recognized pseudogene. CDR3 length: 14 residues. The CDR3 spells CASSPWGTTDTQYF. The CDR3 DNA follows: TGTGCCAGCAGCCCATGGGGAACGACAGATACGCAGTATTTT.

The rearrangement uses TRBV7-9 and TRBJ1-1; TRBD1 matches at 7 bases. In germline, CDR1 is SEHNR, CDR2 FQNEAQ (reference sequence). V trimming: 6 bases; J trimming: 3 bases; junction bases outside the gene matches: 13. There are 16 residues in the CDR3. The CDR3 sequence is CASRRARGPLDTEAFF. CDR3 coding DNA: TGTGCCAGCAGGCGCGCGAGGGGGCCCTTAGACACTGAAGCTTTCTTT.

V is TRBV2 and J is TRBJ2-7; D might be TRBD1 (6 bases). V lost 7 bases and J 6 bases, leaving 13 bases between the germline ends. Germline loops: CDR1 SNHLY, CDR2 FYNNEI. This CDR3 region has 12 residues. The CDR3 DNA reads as TGTGCCAGCAACACAGGGATAGGCGAGCAGTACTTC. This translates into CASNTGIGEQYF.

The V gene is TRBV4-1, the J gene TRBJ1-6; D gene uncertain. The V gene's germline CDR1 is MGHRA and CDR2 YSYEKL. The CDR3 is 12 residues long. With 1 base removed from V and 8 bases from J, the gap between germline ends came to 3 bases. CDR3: CASSQVHSPLHF. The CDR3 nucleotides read TGCGCCAGCAGCCAAGTGCATTCACCCCTCCACTTT.

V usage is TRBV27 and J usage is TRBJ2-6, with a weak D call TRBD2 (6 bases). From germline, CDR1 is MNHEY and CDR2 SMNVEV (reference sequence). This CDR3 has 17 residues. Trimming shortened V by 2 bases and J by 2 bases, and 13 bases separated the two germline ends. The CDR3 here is CASSLRGGIAGANVLTF. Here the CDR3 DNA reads TGTGCCAGCAGTTTAAGGGGCGGGATAGCTGGGGCCAACGTCCTGACTTTC. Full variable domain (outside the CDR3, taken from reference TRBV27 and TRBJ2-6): EAQVTQNPRYLITVTGKKLTVTCSQNMNHEYMSWYRQDPGLGLRQIYYSMNVEVTDKGDVPEGYKVSRKEKRNFPLILESPSPNQTSLYFCASSLRGGIAGANVLTFGAGSRLTVL.

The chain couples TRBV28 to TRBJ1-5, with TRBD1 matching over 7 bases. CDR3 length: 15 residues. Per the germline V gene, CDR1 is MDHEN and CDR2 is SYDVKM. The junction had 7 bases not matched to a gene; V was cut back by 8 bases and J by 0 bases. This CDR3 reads CASRPQGNSNQPQHF. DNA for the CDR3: TGTGCCAGCCGACCACAGGGGAATAGCAATCAGCCCCAGCATTTT. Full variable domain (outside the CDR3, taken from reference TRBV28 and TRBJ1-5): DVKVTQSSRYLVKRTGEKVFLECVQDMDHENMFWYRQDPGLGLRLIYFSYDVKMKEKGDIPEGYSVSREKKERFSLILESASTNQTSMYLCASRPQGNSNQPQHFGDGTRLSIL.

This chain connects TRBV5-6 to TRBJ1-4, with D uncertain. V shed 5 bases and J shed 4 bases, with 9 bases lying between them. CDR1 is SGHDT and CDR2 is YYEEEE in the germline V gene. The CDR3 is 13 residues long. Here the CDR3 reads CASRVRDNEKLFF. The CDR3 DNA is TGTGCCAGCAGGGTTCGGGATAATGAAAAACTGTTTTTT.

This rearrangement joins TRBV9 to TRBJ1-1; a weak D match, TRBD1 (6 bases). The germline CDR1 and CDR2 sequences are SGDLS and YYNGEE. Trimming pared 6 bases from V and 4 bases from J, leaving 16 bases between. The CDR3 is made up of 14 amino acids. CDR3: CASTLGLGGTEAFF. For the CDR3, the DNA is TGTGCCAGCACCCTAGGATTAGGGGGCACTGAAGCTTTCTTT.

The CDR3 DNA follows: TGTGCCAGCAGCTTAGGATCCCCATGGCAGTACTTC. Protein product: CASSLGSPWQYF. The genes are TRBV11-2 and TRBJ2-7; D ambiguous. The germline V gene encodes CDR1 SGHAT and CDR2 FQNNGV. The CDR3 loop spans 12 amino acids. Trimming pared 1 base from V and 9 bases from J, leaving 10 bases between.

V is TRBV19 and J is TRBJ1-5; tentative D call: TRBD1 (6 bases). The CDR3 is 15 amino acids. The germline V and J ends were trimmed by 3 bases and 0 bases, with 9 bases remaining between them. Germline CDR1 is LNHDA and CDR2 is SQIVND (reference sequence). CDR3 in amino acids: CASSIGTNSNQPQHF. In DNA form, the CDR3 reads TGTGCCAGTAGTATTGGGACAAATAGCAATCAGCCCCAGCATTTT.

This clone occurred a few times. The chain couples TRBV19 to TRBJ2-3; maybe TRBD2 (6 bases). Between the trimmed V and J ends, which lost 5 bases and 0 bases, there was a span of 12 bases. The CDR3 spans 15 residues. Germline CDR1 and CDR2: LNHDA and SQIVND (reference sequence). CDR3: CASSGAGTSTDTQYF. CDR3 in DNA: TGTGCCAGTAGTGGAGCCGGGACTAGCACAGATACGCAGTATTTT.

The CDR3 nucleotides are TGTGCCAGCAGTTACTCCGGCGGGAGGCCAGATACGCAGTATTTT. Residues: CASSYSGGRPDTQYF. The chain links TRBV6-6 to TRBJ2-3; 8 positions agree with TRBD2. The CDR3 is 15 residues long. V trimming: 0 bases; J trimming: 4 bases; junction bases outside the gene matches: 3. Germline V gene data show CDR1 as MNHNY and CDR2 as SVGAGI (reference sequence).

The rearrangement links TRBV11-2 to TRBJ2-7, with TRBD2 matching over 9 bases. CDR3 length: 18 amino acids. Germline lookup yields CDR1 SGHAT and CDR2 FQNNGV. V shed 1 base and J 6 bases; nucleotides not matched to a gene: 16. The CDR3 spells CASSLVHAGGIINTEQYF. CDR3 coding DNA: TGTGCCAGCAGCTTAGTGCACGCGGGAGGGATAATCAACACCGAGCAGTACTTC.

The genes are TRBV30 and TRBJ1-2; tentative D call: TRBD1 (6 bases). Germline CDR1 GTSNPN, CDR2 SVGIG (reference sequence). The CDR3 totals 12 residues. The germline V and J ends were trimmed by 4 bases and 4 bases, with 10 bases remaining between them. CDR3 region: CAWTDRPYGYTF. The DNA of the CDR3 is TGTGCCTGGACAGACAGGCCCTATGGCTACACCTTC. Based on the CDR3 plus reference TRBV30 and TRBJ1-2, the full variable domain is SQTIHQWPATLVQPVGSPLSLECTVEGTSNPNLYWYRQAAGRGLQLLFYSVGIGQISSEVPQNLSASRPQDRQFILSSKKLLLSDSGFYLCAWTDRPYGYTFGSGTRLTVV.

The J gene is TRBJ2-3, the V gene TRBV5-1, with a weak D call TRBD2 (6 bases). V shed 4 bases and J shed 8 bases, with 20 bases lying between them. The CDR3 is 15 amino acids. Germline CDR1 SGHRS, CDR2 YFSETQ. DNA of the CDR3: TGCGCCAGCAGCGCGGCGGGGTGGGACGGAGGTACGCAGTATTTT. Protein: CASSAAGWDGGTQYF.

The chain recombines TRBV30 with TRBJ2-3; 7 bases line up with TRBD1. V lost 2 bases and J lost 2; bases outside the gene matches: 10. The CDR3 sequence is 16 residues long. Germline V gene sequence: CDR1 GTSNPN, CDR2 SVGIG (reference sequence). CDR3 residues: CAWSQTGTVDTDTQYF. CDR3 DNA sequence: TGTGCCTGGAGTCAGACAGGGACGGTGGACACAGATACGCAGTATTTT.